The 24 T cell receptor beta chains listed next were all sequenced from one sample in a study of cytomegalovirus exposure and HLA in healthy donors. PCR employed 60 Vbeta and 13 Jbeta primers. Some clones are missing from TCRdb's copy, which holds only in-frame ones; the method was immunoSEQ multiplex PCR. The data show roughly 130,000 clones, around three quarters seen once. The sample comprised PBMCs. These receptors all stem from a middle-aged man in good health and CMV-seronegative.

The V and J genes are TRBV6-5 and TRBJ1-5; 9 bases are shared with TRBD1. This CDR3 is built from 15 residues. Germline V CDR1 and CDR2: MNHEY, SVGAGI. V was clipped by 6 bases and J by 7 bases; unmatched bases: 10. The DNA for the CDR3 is TGTGCCAGCAGCCCGGGACAGGGAAAATGGCAGCCCCAGCATTTT. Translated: CASSPGQGKWQPQHF.

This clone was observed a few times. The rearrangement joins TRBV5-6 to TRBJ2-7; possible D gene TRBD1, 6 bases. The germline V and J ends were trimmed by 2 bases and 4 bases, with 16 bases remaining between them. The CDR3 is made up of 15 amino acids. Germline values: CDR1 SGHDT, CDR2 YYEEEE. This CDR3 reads CASSFEAGTLYEQYF. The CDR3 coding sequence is TGTGCCAGCAGCTTTGAAGCTGGGACATTATACGAGCAGTACTTC.

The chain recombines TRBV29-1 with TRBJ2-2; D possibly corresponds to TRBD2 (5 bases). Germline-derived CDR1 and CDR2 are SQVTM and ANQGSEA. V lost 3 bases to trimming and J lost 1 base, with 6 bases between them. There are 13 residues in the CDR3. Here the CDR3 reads CSVDAGNTGELFF. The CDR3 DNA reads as TGCAGCGTTGACGCGGGGAACACCGGGGAGCTGTTTTTT.

CDR3 protein: CASSQVGTGGEKLFF. CDR3 DNA sequence: TGCGCCAGCAGCCAAGTTGGGACAGGGGGCGAAAAACTGTTTTTT. The chain uses TRBV4-1 and TRBJ1-4; the match to TRBD1 covers 12 bases. V trimming: 1 base; J trimming: 8 bases; junction bases outside the gene matches: 2. Per germline, CDR1 MGHRA and CDR2 YSYEKL. CDR3 length: 15 residues.

CDR3 sequence (DNA): TGTGCCTCGTGTCGGGACAGCAGTGGTGATACGCAGTATTTT. It is translated as CASCRDSSGDTQYF. The chain has TRBV6-6 and TRBJ2-3, with 7 positions matching TRBD1. This CDR3 contains 14 residues. V was clipped by 11 bases and J by 6 bases; unmatched bases: 14. Germline CDR1 MNHNY, CDR2 SVGAGI (reference sequence).

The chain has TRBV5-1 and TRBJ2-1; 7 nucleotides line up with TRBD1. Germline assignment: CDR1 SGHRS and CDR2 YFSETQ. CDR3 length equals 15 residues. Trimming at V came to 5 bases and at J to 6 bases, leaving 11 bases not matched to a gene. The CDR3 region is CASSPTGVGRNEQFF. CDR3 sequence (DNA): TGCGCCAGCAGTCCCACAGGGGTCGGGCGCAATGAGCAGTTCTTC.

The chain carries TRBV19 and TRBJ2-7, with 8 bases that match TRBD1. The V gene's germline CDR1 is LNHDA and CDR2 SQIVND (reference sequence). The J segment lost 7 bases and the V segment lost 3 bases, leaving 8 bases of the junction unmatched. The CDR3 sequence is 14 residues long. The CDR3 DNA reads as TGTGCCAGTAGTATGCCAGGGGGCCCTCGGGAGCAGTACTTC. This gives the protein CASSMPGGPREQYF.

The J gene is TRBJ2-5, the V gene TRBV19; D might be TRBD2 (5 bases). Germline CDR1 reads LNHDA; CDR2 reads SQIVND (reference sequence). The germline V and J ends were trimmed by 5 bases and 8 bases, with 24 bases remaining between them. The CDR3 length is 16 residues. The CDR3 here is CASSAYLGESKITQYF. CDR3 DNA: TGTGCCAGTAGTGCCTACCTCGGGGAATCTAAGATAACCCAGTACTTC.

The CDR3 DNA reads as TGTGCCAGCAGCCGACGGACAGGCGCTAACTATGGCTACACCTTC. Translated: CASSRRTGANYGYTF. The chain has TRBV5-6 and TRBJ1-2; the match to TRBD1 covers 7 bases. Unmatched junction bases numbered 6, after V lost 4 bases and J lost 0 bases. CDR1 and CDR2 (germline): SGHDT, YYEEEE. This CDR3 contains 15 residues.

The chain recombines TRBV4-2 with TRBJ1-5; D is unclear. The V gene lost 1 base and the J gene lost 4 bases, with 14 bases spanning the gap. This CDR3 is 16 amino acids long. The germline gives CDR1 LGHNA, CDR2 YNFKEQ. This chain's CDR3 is CASSQVAGEKNQPQHF. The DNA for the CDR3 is TGTGCCAGCAGCCAAGTGGCAGGTGAGAAAAATCAGCCCCAGCATTTT.

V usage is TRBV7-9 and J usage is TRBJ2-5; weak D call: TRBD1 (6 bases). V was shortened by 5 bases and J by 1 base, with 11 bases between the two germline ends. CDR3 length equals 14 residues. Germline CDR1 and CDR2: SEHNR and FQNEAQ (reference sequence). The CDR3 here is CASSPTGTQETQYF. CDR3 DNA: TGTGCCAGCAGCCCCACAGGGACCCAAGAGACCCAGTACTTC.

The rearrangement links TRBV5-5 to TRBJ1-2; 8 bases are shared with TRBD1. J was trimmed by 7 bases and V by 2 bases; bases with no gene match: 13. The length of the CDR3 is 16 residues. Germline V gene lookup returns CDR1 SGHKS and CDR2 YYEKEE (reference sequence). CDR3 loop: CASSFEMRQGSAGYTF. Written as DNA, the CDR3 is TGTGCCAGCAGCTTCGAAATGAGACAGGGGTCGGCTGGCTACACCTTC.

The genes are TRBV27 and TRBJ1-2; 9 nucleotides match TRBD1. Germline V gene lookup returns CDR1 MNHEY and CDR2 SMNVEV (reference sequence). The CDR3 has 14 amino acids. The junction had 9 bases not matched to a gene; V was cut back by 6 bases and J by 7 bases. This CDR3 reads CASRGIGQGSGYTF. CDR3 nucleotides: TGTGCCAGCAGGGGAATTGGACAGGGGTCTGGCTACACCTTC.

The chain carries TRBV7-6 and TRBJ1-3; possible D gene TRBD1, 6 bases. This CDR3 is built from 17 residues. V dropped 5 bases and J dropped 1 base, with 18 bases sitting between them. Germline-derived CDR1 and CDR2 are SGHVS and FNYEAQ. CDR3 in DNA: TGTGCCAGCAGCCTAAACACAGATCAGGGGTCTGGAAACACCATATATTTT. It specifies CASSLNTDQGSGNTIYF.

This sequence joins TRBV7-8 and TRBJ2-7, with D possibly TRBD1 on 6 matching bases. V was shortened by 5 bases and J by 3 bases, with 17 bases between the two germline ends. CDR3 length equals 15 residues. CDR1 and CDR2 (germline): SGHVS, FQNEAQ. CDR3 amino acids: CASSPQPGDLYEQYF. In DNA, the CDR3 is TGTGCCAGCAGCCCACAGCCAGGGGATCTCTACGAGCAGTACTTC.

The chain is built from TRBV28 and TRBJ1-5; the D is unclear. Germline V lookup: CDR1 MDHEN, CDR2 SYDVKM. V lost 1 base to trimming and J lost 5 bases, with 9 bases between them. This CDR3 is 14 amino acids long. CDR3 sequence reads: CASSLYGRHQPQHF. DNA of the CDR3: TGTGCCAGCAGTTTATATGGGCGACATCAGCCCCAGCATTTT.

The CDR3 DNA follows: TGTGCCTGGAGTTCGCAGGGTTCTGGCTACACCTTC. This encodes CAWSSQGSGYTF. The chain joins TRBV30 to TRBJ1-2; D is perhaps TRBD1 (5 bases). Looked up from germline, CDR1 is GTSNPN and CDR2 is SVGIG (reference sequence). The V and J ends lost 2 bases and 7 bases respectively, with 11 bases between them. This CDR3 has 12 amino acids.

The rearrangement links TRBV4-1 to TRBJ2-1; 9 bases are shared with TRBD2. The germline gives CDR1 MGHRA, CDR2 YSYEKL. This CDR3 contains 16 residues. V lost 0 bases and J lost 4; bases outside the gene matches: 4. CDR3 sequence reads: CASSQDVAGAYNEQFF. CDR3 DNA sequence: TGCGCCAGCAGCCAAGATGTAGCGGGGGCGTACAATGAGCAGTTCTTC.

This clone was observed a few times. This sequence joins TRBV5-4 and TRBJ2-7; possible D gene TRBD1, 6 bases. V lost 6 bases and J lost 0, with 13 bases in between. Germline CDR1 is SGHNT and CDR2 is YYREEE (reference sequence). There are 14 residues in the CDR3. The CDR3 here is CASMPDSSSYEQYF. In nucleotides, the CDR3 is TGTGCCAGCATGCCGGACAGTTCCTCCTACGAGCAGTACTTC.

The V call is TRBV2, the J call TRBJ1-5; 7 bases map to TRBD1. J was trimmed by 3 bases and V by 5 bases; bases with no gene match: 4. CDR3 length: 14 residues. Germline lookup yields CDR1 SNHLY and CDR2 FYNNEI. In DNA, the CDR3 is TGTGCCAGCAGTCCACAGGGGATCAATCAGCCCCAGCATTTT. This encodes CASSPQGINQPQHF.

In DNA, the CDR3 is TGTGCCAGCACCATGGGGGGGGGCACCGGGGAGCTGTTTTTT. It yields the protein CASTMGGGTGELFF. This rearrangement joins TRBV2 to TRBJ2-2, with 7 bases lining up with TRBD2. From germline, CDR1 is SNHLY and CDR2 FYNNEI. This CDR3 contains 14 residues. The V segment lost 7 bases and the J segment 4 bases; nucleotides outside the gene matches: 6.

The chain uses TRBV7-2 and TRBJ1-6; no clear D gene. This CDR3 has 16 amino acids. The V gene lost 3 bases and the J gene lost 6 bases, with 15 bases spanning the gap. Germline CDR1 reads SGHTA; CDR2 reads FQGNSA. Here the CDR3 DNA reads TGTGCCAGCAGCTTGGTGGGCGACATATCTAATTCACCCCTCCACTTT. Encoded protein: CASSLVGDISNSPLHF.

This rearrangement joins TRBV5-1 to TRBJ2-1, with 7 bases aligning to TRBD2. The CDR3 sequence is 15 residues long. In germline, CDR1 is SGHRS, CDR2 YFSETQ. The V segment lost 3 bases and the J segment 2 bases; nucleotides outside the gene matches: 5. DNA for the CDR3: TGCGCCAGCAGCTCGAACAGCGGGGCCTACAATGAGCAGTTCTTC. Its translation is CASSSNSGAYNEQFF. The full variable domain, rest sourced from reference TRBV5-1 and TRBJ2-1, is KAGVTQTPRYLIKTRGQQVTLSCSPISGHRSVSWYQQTPGQGLQFLFEYFSETQRNKGNFPGRFSGRQFSNSRSEMNVSTLELGDSALYLCASSSNSGAYNEQFFGPGTRLTVL.

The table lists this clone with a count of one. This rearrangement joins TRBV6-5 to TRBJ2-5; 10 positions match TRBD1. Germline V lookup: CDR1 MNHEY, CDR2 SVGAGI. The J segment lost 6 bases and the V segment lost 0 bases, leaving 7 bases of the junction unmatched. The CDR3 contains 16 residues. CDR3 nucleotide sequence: TGTGCCAGCAGTTACTCGGGGGGACAGGGGCTCAAGACCCAGTACTTC. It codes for CASSYSGGQGLKTQYF.